The 22 T cell receptor beta chains reported below all come from one sample, sequenced in a study of control samples from healthy donors and cancer patients. Libraries were prepared by immunoSEQ multiplex PCR; TCRdb keeps only in-frame clonotypes and omits some of them. This repertoire shows about 120,000 clones, more than 75% found once; its top ten account for about 8.7%. Sequencing input: blood. These receptors originate from a man aged 35 to 55 in good health.

V is TRBV6-6 and J is TRBJ2-2; the match to TRBD1 covers 7 bases. CDR3 length: 15 residues. Germline V gene sequence: CDR1 MNHNY, CDR2 SVGAGI (reference sequence). J gave up 1 base and V 5 bases, and 4 bases lay outside the gene matches. The CDR3 loop is CASSPGQRNTGELFF. The CDR3 nucleotides are TGTGCCAGCAGTCCGGGACAGAGGAACACCGGGGAGCTGTTTTTT.

The chain joins TRBV5-8 to TRBJ2-7; 11 positions agree with TRBD1. Trimming took 0 bases from V and 8 from J; bases not matched to a gene: 7. There are 15 residues in the CDR3. In germline, CDR1 is SGHTS, CDR2 YDEGEE. The CDR3 DNA is TGTGCCAGCAGCTTGGCCGGGACAGGGGGTTTCAAGCAGTACTTC. It specifies CASSLAGTGGFKQYF.

The V and J genes are TRBV3-1 (or the pseudogene TRBV3-2) and TRBJ1-2; D unclear. With 1 base removed from V and 8 bases from J, the gap between germline ends came to 11 bases. Germline CDR1 is LGHDT and CDR2 is YNNKEL (reference sequence). This CDR3 has 13 amino acids. The CDR3 DNA reads TGTGCCAGCAGCCAAGGGACTAACTTAGGCTACACCTTC. Amino acid sequence: CASSQGTNLGYTF.

The table lists this clone with a few counts. This rearrangement joins TRBV29-1 to TRBJ2-1, with D possibly being TRBD1 (6 bases). Germline CDR1 reads SQVTM; CDR2 reads ANQGSEA. V was cut by 8 bases and J by 2 bases, with 13 bases left in between. This CDR3 has 13 residues. The CDR3 sequence: CSLLRGTYNEQFF. Written as DNA, the CDR3 is TGCAGCCTTCTGAGGGGGACCTACAATGAGCAGTTCTTC.

The chain has TRBV19 and TRBJ1-4; D gene ambiguous. This CDR3 spans 15 amino acids. Trimming left V 0 bases short and J 7 bases short, with 12 bases between. Germline V gene data show CDR1 as LNHDA and CDR2 as SQIVND (reference sequence). In DNA form, the CDR3 reads TGTGCCAGTAGTATAGAAGGCTCCAGGAGTGAAAAACTGTTTTTT. Translating it yields CASSIEGSRSEKLFF.

This sequence joins TRBV24-1 and TRBJ2-2; no firm D call. Germline loops: CDR1 KGHDR, CDR2 SFDVKD. Trimming stripped 5 bases from V and 5 bases from J, with 2 bases between. The CDR3 runs to 11 residues. Here the CDR3 reads CATSVTGELFF. CDR3 nucleotide sequence: TGTGCCACCAGTGTAACCGGGGAGCTGTTTTTT.

The genes are TRBV19 and TRBJ2-2, with 7 bases fitting TRBD1. This CDR3 region has 15 residues. Per germline, CDR1 LNHDA and CDR2 SQIVND (reference sequence). J was trimmed by 4 bases and V by 8 bases; bases with no gene match: 10. This chain's CDR3 is CASQTTGVSTGELFF. DNA of the CDR3: TGTGCCAGTCAGACCACAGGGGTTAGCACCGGGGAGCTGTTTTTT.

The V and J genes are TRBV6-5 and TRBJ1-2, with TRBD1 as a possible D gene (5 bases). This CDR3 region has 14 residues. Germline lookup yields CDR1 MNHEY and CDR2 SVGAGI. Between the trimmed V and J ends, which lost 3 bases and 3 bases, there was a span of 11 bases. The CDR3 region has the DNA TGTGCCAGCAGTTATAAAGGGACCGACTATGGCTACACCTTC. The encoded protein is CASSYKGTDYGYTF.

This chain connects TRBV14 to TRBJ2-7, with D perhaps given as TRBD1 or TRBD2 (5 bases each). Trimming removed 1 base from V and 0 bases from J, with 10 bases in between. This CDR3 comprises 15 residues. Germline CDR1 and CDR2: SGHDN and FVKESK. The CDR3 DNA follows: TGTGCCAGCAGCCAAGTTCCAGGGACCTCCTACGAGCAGTACTTC. Protein product: CASSQVPGTSYEQYF. The entire variable domain, with the rest obtained from reference TRBV14 and TRBJ2-7, is as follows: EAGVTQFPSHSVIEKGQTVTLRCDPISGHDNLYWYRRVMGKEIKFLLHFVKESKQDESGMPNNRFLAERTGGTYSTLKVQPAELEDSGVYFCASSQVPGTSYEQYFGPGTRLTVT.

CDR3: CASSLARTGANYGYTF. CDR3 coding DNA: TGTGCCAGCAGCTTGGCCAGGACAGGGGCCAACTATGGCTACACCTTC. The V gene is TRBV7-8, the J gene TRBJ1-2; TRBD1 agrees at 9 bases. This CDR3 has 16 residues. J gave up 2 bases and V 3 bases, and 7 bases lay outside the gene matches. The germline V gene has CDR1 SGHVS and CDR2 FQNEAQ.

The J gene is TRBJ2-1, the V gene TRBV7-9, with D unclear. The germline CDR1 and CDR2 sequences are SEHNR and FQNEAQ (reference sequence). This CDR3 is 8 amino acids long. In DNA form, the CDR3 reads TGTGGTGTTGTTGAGCAGTTCTTC. The encoded protein is CGVVEQFF.

This clone was detected once. V gene TRBV29-1 combines with J gene TRBJ1-1; 9 bases fit TRBD1. Per germline, CDR1 SQVTM and CDR2 ANQGSEA. V shed 7 bases, J shed 7 bases, and the junction held 13 bases outside the gene matches. The CDR3 is 14 residues long. The CDR3 region has the DNA TGCAGCGGATCATTACAGGGGGCTGTCGGTGAAGCTTTCTTT. Residues: CSGSLQGAVGEAFF.

The CDR3 protein is CASSQVAPTGELFF. As DNA, the CDR3 is TGCGCCAGCAGCCAAGTGGCCCCCACCGGGGAGCTGTTTTTT. V is TRBV4-1 and J is TRBJ2-2; unclear D gene. With 1 base removed from V and 4 bases from J, the gap between germline ends came to 7 bases. From germline, CDR1 is MGHRA and CDR2 YSYEKL. This CDR3 comprises 14 residues.

The chain uses TRBV6-2 or TRBV6-3 and TRBJ1-1; D remains ambiguous. Germline-derived CDR1 and CDR2 are MNHEY and SVGEGT. CDR3 size: 15 residues. With 3 bases removed from V and 1 base from J, the gap between germline ends came to 12 bases. The CDR3 DNA follows: TGTGCCAGCAGTTATAGGACGACTTCGAACACTGAAGCTTTCTTT. Amino acid sequence: CASSYRTTSNTEAFF.

This chain links TRBV7-8 with TRBJ2-7, with D possibly TRBD2 on 6 matching bases. Trimming removed 1 base from V and 0 bases from J, with 10 bases in between. CDR3 length: 15 amino acids. Germline values: CDR1 SGHVS, CDR2 FQNEAQ. CDR3 residues: CASSLVAGTSYEQYF. The CDR3 DNA sequence: TGTGCCAGCAGCTTAGTGGCGGGAACCTCCTACGAGCAGTACTTC.

The CDR3 DNA sequence: TGTGCCAGCAGTTTATCCGGGACAGGGGGAAACATTCAGTACTTC. Translating it yields CASSLSGTGGNIQYF. The chain recombines TRBV27 with TRBJ2-4, with TRBD1 matching 11 bases. This CDR3 has 15 amino acids. V lost 0 bases to trimming and J lost 6 bases; unmatched junction nucleotides: 1. Germline V gene sequence: CDR1 MNHEY, CDR2 SMNVEV (reference sequence).

The chain joins TRBV5-1 to TRBJ1-3; 7 bases agree with TRBD1. CDR1 is SGHRS and CDR2 is YFSETQ in the germline V gene. V lost 3 bases to trimming and J lost 3 bases; unmatched junction nucleotides: 9. The length of the CDR3 is 16 residues. The DNA for the CDR3 is TGCGCCAGCAGCTCGGGACAGACGACGGGTGGAAACACCATATATTTT. Residues: CASSSGQTTGGNTIYF.

The chain uses TRBV10-2 and TRBJ2-7; D perhaps matches TRBD1 (5 bases). Germline V gives CDR1 WSHSY, CDR2 SAAADI. V was trimmed by 3 bases and J by 2 bases, leaving 8 bases between them. The CDR3 has 13 amino acids. CDR3 region: CASSEGATYEQYF. The CDR3 DNA follows: TGCGCCAGCAGTGAAGGGGCAACCTACGAGCAGTACTTC.

The chain employs TRBV3-1 (or the pseudogene TRBV3-2) and TRBJ1-1; the match to TRBD1 covers 8 bases. Germline V gene data show CDR1 as LGHDT and CDR2 as YNNKEL (reference sequence). The junction had 7 bases not matched to a gene; V was cut back by 4 bases and J by 0 bases. CDR3 length: 16 residues. The CDR3: CASSPHRGRVNTEAFF. The CDR3 DNA reads as TGTGCCAGCAGCCCCCACAGGGGGAGAGTGAACACTGAAGCTTTCTTT.

This clone was found a few times. The chain carries TRBV18 and TRBJ1-2; 7 nucleotides line up with TRBD1. Trimming removed 4 bases from V and 6 bases from J; junction bases left unmatched: 8. This CDR3 region has 14 residues. Germline V CDR1 and CDR2: KGHSH, LQKENI. The CDR3 DNA reads TGTGCCAGCTCACTAAGGGGGCAGGTTCATGGCTACACCTTC. This translates into CASSLRGQVHGYTF.

The V call is TRBV20-1, the J call TRBJ1-3, with D hard to call. V shed 3 bases and J shed 2 bases, with 11 bases lying between them. The CDR3 runs to 14 residues. The germline V gene encodes CDR1 DFQATT and CDR2 SNEGSKA (reference sequence). CDR3 bases: TGCAGTGCTAGTAATGGAGGGACTGGAAACACCATATATTTT. Its translation is CSASNGGTGNTIYF.

Only one count was recorded for this clone. In DNA, the CDR3 is TGTGCCAGCAGCTTTACTAGCGGAATTATAGAGACCCAGTACTTC. Translation gives CASSFTSGIIETQYF. J is TRBJ2-5 and V is TRBV11-1, with 8 bases lining up with TRBD2. The germline CDR1 and CDR2 sequences are SGHAT and FQDESV (reference sequence). This CDR3 has 15 amino acids. V dropped 3 bases and J dropped 4; count of bases not matched to a gene: 7.